The rows below give T cell receptor beta chains drawn from one sample of a study of shared clonotypes between healthy human individuals. Assay used: immunoSEQ multiplex PCR; TCRdb lists only in-frame clones, some missing. This table holds 550,000 to 800,000 clones, around 74% found once. The specimen was memory CD4+ T cells sorted from blood. The origin of the receptors is a woman between 25 and 40 years old in good health. The CDR3 runs from the conserved cysteine through the conserved F or W. The D gene is left open where the match is weak. The listing skips clone size in some rows; elsewhere it reads once, few, many or a size class.

j_call clone_size v_call d_call cdr3_aa cdr3_nt
TRBJ2-1 - TRBV18 TRBD2 CASSPETSGRARQFF TGTGCCAGCTCACCGGAGACTAGCGGGAGGGCCCGGCAGTTCTTC
TRBJ2-2 many TRBV5-1 - CASSPDSSGELFF TGCGCCAGCAGCCCCGACTCGTCCGGGGAGCTGTTTTTT
TRBJ1-1 - TRBV19 - CASSINGGTEAFF TGTGCCAGTAGTATTAATGGGGGCACTGAAGCTTTCTTT
TRBJ2-2 - TRBV5-1 - CASSYASVSGTGELFF TGCGCCAGCAGCTATGCATCGGTGAGCGGCACCGGGGAGCTGTTTTTT
TRBJ1-5 - TRBV19 TRBD1 CASSKQQGGRQPQHF TGTGCCAGTAGTAAACAACAGGGGGGAAGACAGCCCCAGCATTTT
TRBJ1-5 - TRBV6-1 - CASSVSENQPQHF TGTGCCAGCAGTGTCTCAGAGAATCAGCCCCAGCATTTT
TRBJ2-3 once TRBV18 TRBD2 CASSHGTSGRRYTQYF TGTGCCAGCTCTCACGGGACTAGCGGGAGGCGGTATACGCAGTATTTT
TRBJ2-2 - TRBV2 - CASSDWQPANTGELFF TGTGCCAGCAGTGATTGGCAGCCAGCGAACACCGGGGAGCTGTTTTTT
TRBJ2-7 - TRBV19 TRBD1 CASSFKQGAREQYF TGTGCCAGTAGTTTTAAACAGGGGGCGAGAGAGCAGTACTTC
TRBJ2-2 - TRBV6-1 - CASSAQGGAVTGELFF TGTGCCAGCAGTGCCCAAGGAGGGGCTGTGACCGGGGAGCTGTTTTTT
TRBJ1-4 - TRBV5-6 - CASSLQGATNEKLFF TGTGCCAGCAGCTTGCAGGGAGCAACCAATGAAAAACTGTTTTTT
TRBJ2-1 - TRBV6-1 TRBD2 CASSEVALELAGGLREQFF TGTGCCAGCAGTGAAGTAGCCCTAGAATTAGCGGGAGGTCTGCGTGAGCAGTTCTTC
TRBJ2-1 - TRBV5-4 TRBD2 CASSLDGRWGHEQFF TGTGCCAGCAGCTTGGACGGGAGGTGGGGCCATGAGCAGTTCTTC
TRBJ2-1 - TRBV2 - CASSDLGVAAGNEQFF TGTGCCAGCAGTGACCTGGGGGTAGCGGCGGGGAATGAGCAGTTCTTC
TRBJ2-6 - TRBV5-1 - CASTRDHSGANVLTF TGCGCCAGCACCAGGGACCACTCTGGGGCCAACGTCCTGACTTTC
TRBJ2-1 - TRBV2 TRBD2 CASISSGLASGEQFF TGTGCCAGCATTTCATCGGGACTAGCTAGCGGTGAGCAGTTCTTC
TRBJ2-7 - TRBV6-6 TRBD2 CASRAGGVYEQYF TGTGCCAGCCGAGCGGGAGGGGTCTACGAGCAGTACTTC
TRBJ2-2 once TRBV19 - CASSIERATGELFF TGTGCCAGTAGTATCGAGCGGGCCACCGGGGAGCTGTTTTTT
TRBJ1-1 - TRBV11-2 - CASSFSRAEAFF TGTGCCAGCAGCTTCAGCCGAGCGGAAGCTTTCTTT
TRBJ2-7 - TRBV25-1 TRBD1 CASSFLGQEALEQYF TGTGCCAGCAGCTTTCTGGGACAGGAGGCTCTTGAGCAGTACTTC
TRBJ1-1 - TRBV19 - CASSQGLHTEAFF TGTGCCAGTAGCCAGGGGCTACACACTGAAGCTTTCTTT
TRBJ2-7 once TRBV5-1 TRBD1 CASSSGTGGLEQYF TGCGCCAGCAGCTCAGGGACAGGGGGGCTCGAGCAGTACTTC
TRBJ2-1 - TRBV30 - CAWSRDHASGEQFF TGTGCCTGGAGTCGGGACCATGCGTCGGGCGAGCAGTTCTTC
TRBJ1-5 once TRBV19 - CASSMVQLNQPQHF TGTGCCAGTAGTATGGTGCAGCTCAATCAGCCCCAGCATTTT
TRBJ2-7 - TRBV7-2 - CASSFSAYEQYF TGTGCCAGCAGCTTTTCAGCCTACGAGCAGTACTTC
TRBJ2-1 - TRBV7-7 TRBD2 CASSLRGGSSYNEQFF TGTGCCAGCAGCCTGAGGGGCGGGAGCTCCTACAATGAGCAGTTCTTC
TRBJ2-7 - TRBV7-9 TRBD1 CASSVRGTGKSYEQYF TGTGCCAGCAGCGTGAGAGGGACAGGGAAATCCTACGAGCAGTACTTC
TRBJ2-3 - TRBV5-8 - CASSPGAGGGTDTQYF TGTGCCAGCAGCCCCGGGGCCGGCGGGGGCACAGATACGCAGTATTTT
TRBJ1-1 few TRBV11-1 - CATRTLNTEAFF TGTGCCACCAGGACATTGAACACTGAAGCTTTCTTT
TRBJ1-3 few TRBV14 - CASSQGPGHSGNTIYF TGTGCCAGCAGCCAAGGGCCAGGACACTCTGGAAACACCATATATTTT
TRBJ2-1 - TRBV5-1 TRBD2 CATGLAGGSYNEQFF TGCGCCACGGGACTAGCGGGAGGGTCCTACAATGAGCAGTTCTTC
TRBJ1-2 many TRBV27 TRBD1 CASSPRQGNYGYTF TGTGCCAGCAGTCCGCGACAGGGGAACTATGGCTACACCTTC
TRBJ2-3 - TRBV10-1 - CASSEKADTQYF TGCGCCAGCAGTGAAAAGGCAGATACGCAGTATTTT
TRBJ2-2 few TRBV11-1 - CASSRYTGELFF TGTGCCAGCAGCCGATATACCGGGGAGCTGTTTTTT
TRBJ2-1 - TRBV7-6 - CASSFRTSGEQFF TGTGCCAGCAGCTTCCGAACCAGTGGTGAGCAGTTCTTC
TRBJ2-3 - TRBV7-8 - CASSLAGAASTDTQYF TGTGCCAGCAGCTTAGCAGGGGCCGCAAGCACAGATACGCAGTATTTT
TRBJ2-2 - TRBV2 TRBD2 CASRETSGGTGELFF TGTGCCAGCAGAGAAACTAGCGGTGGCACCGGGGAGCTGTTTTTT
TRBJ2-5 - TRBV6-6 TRBD1 CASSYSDRGGQETQYF TGTGCCAGCAGTTACTCTGACAGGGGCGGCCAAGAGACCCAGTACTTC
TRBJ2-1 - TRBV7-2 - CASSPMRSVKQFF TGTGCCAGCAGCCCCATGAGGAGCGTAAAGCAGTTCTTC
TRBJ1-4 once TRBV25-1 - CASSVMGNEKLFF TGTGCCAGCAGTGTTATGGGAAATGAAAAACTGTTTTTT
TRBJ2-2 few TRBV28 - CASSLSLPPGELFF TGTGCCAGCAGTTTAAGCCTACCGCCCGGGGAGCTGTTTTTT
TRBJ1-5 - TRBV19 - CASSILAADQPQHF TGTGCCAGTAGTATCTTGGCAGCGGATCAGCCCCAGCATTTT
TRBJ2-7 few TRBV5-6 - CASSSAGRQYF TGTGCCAGCAGTTCTGCCGGGAGGCAGTACTTC
TRBJ2-4 - TRBV6-1 - CASSPTEDIQYF TGTGCCAGCAGCCCTACCGAGGACATTCAGTACTTC